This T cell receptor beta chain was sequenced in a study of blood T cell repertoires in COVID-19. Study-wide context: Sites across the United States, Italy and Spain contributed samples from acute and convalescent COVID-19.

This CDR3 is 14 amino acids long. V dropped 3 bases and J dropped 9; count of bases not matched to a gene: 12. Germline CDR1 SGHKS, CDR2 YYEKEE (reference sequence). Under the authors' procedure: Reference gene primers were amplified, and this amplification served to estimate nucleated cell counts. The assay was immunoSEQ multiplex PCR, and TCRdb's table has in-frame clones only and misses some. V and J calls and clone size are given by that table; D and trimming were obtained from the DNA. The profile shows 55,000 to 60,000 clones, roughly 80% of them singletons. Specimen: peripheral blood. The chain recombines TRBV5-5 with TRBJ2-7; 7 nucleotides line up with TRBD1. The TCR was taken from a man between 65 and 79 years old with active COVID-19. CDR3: CASSYQGVLRGQYF. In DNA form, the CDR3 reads TGTGCCAGCAGCTACCAGGGGGTCCTACGCGGGCAGTACTTC.